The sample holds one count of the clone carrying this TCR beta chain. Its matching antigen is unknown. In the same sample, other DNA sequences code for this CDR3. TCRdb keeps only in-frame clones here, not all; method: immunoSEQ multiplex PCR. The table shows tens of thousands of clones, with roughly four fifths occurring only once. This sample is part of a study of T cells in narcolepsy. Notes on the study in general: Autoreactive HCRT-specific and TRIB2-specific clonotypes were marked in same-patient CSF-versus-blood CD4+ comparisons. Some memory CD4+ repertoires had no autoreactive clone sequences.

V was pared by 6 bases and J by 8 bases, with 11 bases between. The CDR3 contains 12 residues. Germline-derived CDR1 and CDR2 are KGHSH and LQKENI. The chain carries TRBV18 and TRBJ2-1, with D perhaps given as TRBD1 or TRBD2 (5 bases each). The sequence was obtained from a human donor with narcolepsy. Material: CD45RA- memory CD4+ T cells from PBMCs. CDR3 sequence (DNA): TGTGCCAGCTCCCCTTTGGGGGATGAGCAGTTCTTC. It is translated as CASSPLGDEQFF.